This entry lists 10 T cell receptor beta chains sequenced from one sample in a study of neoadjuvant anti-PD-1 for oral cavity cancer. Assay: immunoSEQ multiplex PCR; the TCRdb copy retains only in-frame clones and omits some. The profile shows about 16,000 clones, roughly three fifths of them singletons. The sample in question was PBMCs, obtained before nivolumab (anti-PD-1) treatment. These receptors all come from a person aged 40 to 85 with oral cavity squamous cell carcinoma.

CDR3 region: CATSSDSYLYGYTF. The DNA of the CDR3 is TGTGCCACCAGCAGTGACAGTTATCTCTATGGCTACACCTTC. V and J are TRBV15 and TRBJ1-2; D might be TRBD1 (5 bases). The CDR3 consists of 14 residues. The germline V gene has CDR1 LNHNV and CDR2 YYDKDF (reference sequence). The V gene lost 3 bases and the J gene lost 4 bases, with 12 bases spanning the gap.

This rearrangement joins TRBV5-4 to TRBJ2-3; TRBD2 matches 8 bases. Trimming removed 0 bases from V and 4 bases from J; junction bases left unmatched: 13. The CDR3 totals 18 residues. Germline values: CDR1 SGHNT, CDR2 YYREEE (reference sequence). Written as DNA, the CDR3 is TGTGCCAGCAGCTTGGCCAATCGTGCGGGAGGCGCTCCAGATACGCAGTATTTT. Its protein product is CASSLANRAGGAPDTQYF.

This rearrangement joins TRBV10-3 to TRBJ2-5; maybe TRBD1 (5 bases). The CDR3 loop spans 13 amino acids. V dropped 3 bases and J dropped 5 bases, with 10 bases sitting between them. CDR1 ENHRY and CDR2 SYGVKD come from the germline V gene. The CDR3 coding sequence is TGTGCCATCAGTGACTCAGGGCACGAGACCCAGTACTTC. It specifies CAISDSGHETQYF.

The chain employs TRBV5-1 and TRBJ2-2; tentatively, D is TRBD1 (6 bases). CDR1 SGHRS and CDR2 YFSETQ come from the germline V gene. Trimming removed 0 bases at V and 3 bases at J, with 15 bases between. The CDR3 length is 17 residues. The CDR3 loop is CASSLEPGAPYTGELFF. The CDR3 DNA follows: TGCGCCAGCAGCTTGGAACCAGGGGCGCCCTACACCGGGGAGCTGTTTTTT.

This chain connects TRBV4-1 to TRBJ2-5; 10 nucleotides match TRBD2. The CDR3 contains 16 residues. V lost 3 bases and J lost 4; bases outside the gene matches: 8. Germline V lookup: CDR1 MGHRA, CDR2 YSYEKL. Here the CDR3 reads CASSHPRTSGGETQYF. In DNA form, the CDR3 reads TGCGCCAGCAGCCACCCTCGGACTAGCGGAGGAGAGACCCAGTACTTC.

The CDR3 DNA is TGTGCCAGCAGCCAACGGACAGGGAGGAGTTACGAGCAGTACTTC. Residues: CASSQRTGRSYEQYF. V usage is TRBV7-6 and J usage is TRBJ2-7; 8 bases agree with TRBD1. The CDR3 totals 15 residues. Germline CDR1 is SGHVS and CDR2 is FNYEAQ. After removal of 5 bases from V and 4 bases from J, the junction contained 10 bases not matched to a gene.

The chain couples TRBV14 to TRBJ1-4; no clear D. In germline, CDR1 is SGHDN, CDR2 FVKESK. The V gene lost 5 bases and the J gene lost 5 bases, with 9 bases spanning the gap. This CDR3 has 13 amino acids. The CDR3 DNA follows: TGTGCCAGCAGCAATACTGGGAATGAAAAACTGTTTTTT. This translates into CASSNTGNEKLFF.

This chain links TRBV5-4 with TRBJ2-3; a weak D match, TRBD2 (6 bases). The V gene's germline CDR1 is SGHNT and CDR2 YYREEE (reference sequence). The V end was cut by 4 bases, the J end by 2 bases, with 14 bases between. The CDR3 extends over 15 amino acids. The CDR3 DNA reads as TGTGCCAGCAGCCGCGAACTAGCAAACACAGATACGCAGTATTTT. This translates into CASSRELANTDTQYF.

This clone appeared once. The chain uses TRBV10-2 and TRBJ2-7; the match to TRBD2 covers 10 bases. Germline V gene sequence: CDR1 WSHSY, CDR2 SAAADI. J lost 2 bases, V lost 6 bases, and 4 bases had no gene match. The CDR3 spans 14 residues. The CDR3 region is CASSRTSGTYEQYF. CDR3 in DNA: TGCGCCAGCAGCAGGACTAGCGGTACCTACGAGCAGTACTTC.

This clone was recorded a few times. This chain joins TRBV19 and TRBJ2-2; 8 nucleotides agree with TRBD1. Germline V lookup: CDR1 LNHDA, CDR2 SQIVND (reference sequence). The ends lost 7 bases at V and 5 bases at J; junction bases unmatched: 6. CDR3 size: 14 residues. The CDR3 reads CASTSTGGTGELFF. The CDR3 DNA reads TGTGCCAGTACCTCAACAGGGGGAACCGGGGAGCTGTTTTTT.